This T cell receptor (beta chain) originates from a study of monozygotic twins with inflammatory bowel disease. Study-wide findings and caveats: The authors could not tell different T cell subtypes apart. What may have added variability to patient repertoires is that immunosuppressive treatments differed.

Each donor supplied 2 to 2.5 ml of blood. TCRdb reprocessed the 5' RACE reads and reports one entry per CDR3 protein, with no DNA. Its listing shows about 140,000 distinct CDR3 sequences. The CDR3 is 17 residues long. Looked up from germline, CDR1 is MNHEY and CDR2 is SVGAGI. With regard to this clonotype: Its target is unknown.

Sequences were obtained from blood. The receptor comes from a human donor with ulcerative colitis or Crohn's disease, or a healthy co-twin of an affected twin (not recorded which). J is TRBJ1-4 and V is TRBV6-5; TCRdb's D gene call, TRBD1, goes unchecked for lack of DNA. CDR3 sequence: CASSYSAIGGVGEKLFF.